This TCR beta chain is from a study of control samples from healthy donors and cancer patients. The CDR3 runs to 13 residues. Trimming shortened V by 4 bases and J by 3 bases, and 9 bases separated the two germline ends. Germline lookup yields CDR1 KGHSH and CDR2 LQKENI. Clones were read by immunoSEQ multiplex PCR, and TCRdb kept only the in-frame ones, dropping some. The table records about 130,000 clones, about 92% of them present only once. This clone turned up a few times. The sequenced sample was PBMCs. The rearrangement joins TRBV18 to TRBJ1-1; weak D call: TRBD1 (6 bases). The clonotype comes from a man in his fifties or sixties with head and neck cancer. The CDR3 spells CASSLSGDTEAFF. The CDR3 bases are TGTGCCAGCTCACTCTCAGGGGACACTGAAGCTTTCTTT.